This T cell receptor (beta chain) was identified during a study of shared clonotypes between healthy human individuals. Comments on this clone: The same CDR3 also results from other DNA sequences found in this sample.

Trimming shortened V by 5 bases and J by 4 bases, and 9 bases separated the two germline ends. CDR3 size: 12 residues. From germline, CDR1 is SGHNT and CDR2 YENEEA. The table came from immunoSEQ multiplex PCR; TCRdb's copy has only in-frame clones and leaves some out. The sample carries millions of clones, 85% to 95% recorded once. The sample consisted of naive CD4+ T cells sorted from blood. The subset is: CD45RA+ positively selected. The TCR originated in a man aged 18 to 30 in good health. The rearrangement joins TRBV11-3 to TRBJ2-7; D remains ambiguous. The CDR3 DNA sequence: TGTGCCAGCAGCCTTAAGGGTTACGAGCAGTACTTC. Residues: CASSLKGYEQYF.